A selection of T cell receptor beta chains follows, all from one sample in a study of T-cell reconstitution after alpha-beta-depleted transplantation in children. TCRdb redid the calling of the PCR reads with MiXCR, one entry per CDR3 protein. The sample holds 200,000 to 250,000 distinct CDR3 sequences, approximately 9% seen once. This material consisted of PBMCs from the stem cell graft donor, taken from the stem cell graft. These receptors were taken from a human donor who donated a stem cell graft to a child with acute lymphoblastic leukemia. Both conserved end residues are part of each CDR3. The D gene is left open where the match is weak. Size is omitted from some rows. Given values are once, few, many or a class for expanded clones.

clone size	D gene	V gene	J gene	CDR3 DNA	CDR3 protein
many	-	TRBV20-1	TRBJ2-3	TGCAGTGCTGAGAGGGGTACGCAGTATTTT	CSAERGTQYF
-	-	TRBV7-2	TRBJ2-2	TGTGCCAGCAGCTTTGACGGGACCGGGGAGCTGTTTTTT	CASSFDGTGELFF
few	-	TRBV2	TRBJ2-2	TGTGCCAGCAGTCAACAGGGAACAAACACCGGGGAGCTGTTTTTT	CASSQQGTNTGELFF
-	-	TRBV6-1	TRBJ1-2	TGTGCCAGCAGTGACGTAGGAGTAGGGGGCTACACCTTC	CASSDVGVGGYTF
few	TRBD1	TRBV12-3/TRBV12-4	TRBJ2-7	TGTGCCAGCAGAAATGGACAGGACTCCTACGAGCAGTACTTC	CASRNGQDSYEQYF
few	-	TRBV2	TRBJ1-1	TGTGCCATCCGAGGGCTTGAAGTTTCTGAAGCTTTCTTT	CAIRGLEVSEAFF
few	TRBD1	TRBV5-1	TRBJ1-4	TGCGCCAGCCGGGACAGGGTTGATGGCCAACTGTTTTTT	CASRDRVDGQLFF
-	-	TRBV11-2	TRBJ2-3	TGTGCCAGCAGCTTAGCGGGGAAAACAGATACGCAGTATTTT	CASSLAGKTDTQYF
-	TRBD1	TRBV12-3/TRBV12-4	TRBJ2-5	TGTGCCAGCAGTTTTGGGGGAGGACAGGGAAGAGAGACCCAGTACTTC	CASSFGGGQGRETQYF
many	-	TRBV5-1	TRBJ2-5	TGCGCCAGCAGCTTAAGGGACGGAAGCCAAGAGACCCAGTACTTC	CASSLRDGSQETQYF
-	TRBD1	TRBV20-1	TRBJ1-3	TGCAGTGCTCAAGCTCCCGGGACAGGGTCCGGAAACACCATATATTTT	CSAQAPGTGSGNTIYF
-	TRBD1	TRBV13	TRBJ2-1	TGTGCCAGCAGCGCTGGGACAGGGCGAGGCAATGAGCAGTTCTTC	CASSAGTGRGNEQFF
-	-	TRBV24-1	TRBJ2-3	TGTGCCACCAGTGATTTCCAGGGTACAGATACGCAGTATTTT	CATSDFQGTDTQYF
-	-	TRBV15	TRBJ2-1	TGTGCCACCAGCAGAGATTTAGCGGTCCCTCGCAATGAGCAGTTCTTC	CATSRDLAVPRNEQFF
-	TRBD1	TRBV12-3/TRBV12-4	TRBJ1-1	TGTGCCAGCAGCCGAGTGCAGGGGGCGCAGGAGAACACTGAAGCTTTCTTT	CASSRVQGAQENTEAFF
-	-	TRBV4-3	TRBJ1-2	TGCGCCAGCAGCCAAGGCGGAAGTAACTATGGCTACACCTTC	CASSQGGSNYGYTF
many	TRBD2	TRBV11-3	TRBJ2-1	TGTGCCAGCAGCTTCGGGGCGGGGGTAAACAATGAGCAGTTCTTC	CASSFGAGVNNEQFF
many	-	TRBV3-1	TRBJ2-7	TGTGCCAGCAGCCAAGATAGCCGGGGGTTGTCCTACGAGCAGTACTTC	CASSQDSRGLSYEQYF
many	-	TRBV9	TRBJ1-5	TGTGCCAGCAGCGTAGCCCCCGCGGAGCCCCAGCATTTT	CASSVAPAEPQHF
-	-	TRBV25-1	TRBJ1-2	TGTGCCATGGGCCCGGGGCTACACTGCAATGGCTACACCTTC	CAMGPGLHCNGYTF
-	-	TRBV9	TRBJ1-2	TGTGCCAGCAGCGACGCAGAGGATTACTATGGCTACACCTTC	CASSDAEDYYGYTF
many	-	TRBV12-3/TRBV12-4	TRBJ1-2	TGTGCCAGCGGGACCCTTAAGGGGGGTATGAAGGGCTACACCTTC	CASGTLKGGMKGYTF
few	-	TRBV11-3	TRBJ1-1	TGTGCCAGCAGCTTCGATGACACTGAAGCTTTCTTT	CASSFDDTEAFF
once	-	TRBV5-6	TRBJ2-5	TGTGCCAGCAGCCCCCAGGGGTCGGCTTGGGAGACCCAGTACTTC	CASSPQGSAWETQYF
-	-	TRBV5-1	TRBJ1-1	TGCGCCAGCAGCGTTAGGGGGGCGCGTATGAGGTCTCCTGAAGCTTTCTTT	CASSVRGARMRSPEAFF
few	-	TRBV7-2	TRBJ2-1	TGTGCCAGCACGCAGGGGCGAAGTTGGGTAAATGAGCAGTTCTTC	CASTQGRSWVNEQFF
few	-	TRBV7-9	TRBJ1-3	TGTGCCAGCAGGAACCAAACTGGAAACACCATATATTTT	CASRNQTGNTIYF
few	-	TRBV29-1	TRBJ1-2	TGCAGCGTTGAAGAGACCGACTATGGCTACACCTTC	CSVEETDYGYTF
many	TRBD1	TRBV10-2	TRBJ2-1	TGCGCCAGCAGGGGGACAGGGGGCGCCTACAATGAGCAGTTCTTC	CASRGTGGAYNEQFF
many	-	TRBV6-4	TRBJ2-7	TGTGCCAGCAGTGACTCTCCCTTCAACGAGCAGTACTTC	CASSDSPFNEQYF
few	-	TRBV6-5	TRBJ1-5	TGTGCCAGCAGCGTTGACGGGGAGAACTATCAGCCCCAGCATTTT	CASSVDGENYQPQHF